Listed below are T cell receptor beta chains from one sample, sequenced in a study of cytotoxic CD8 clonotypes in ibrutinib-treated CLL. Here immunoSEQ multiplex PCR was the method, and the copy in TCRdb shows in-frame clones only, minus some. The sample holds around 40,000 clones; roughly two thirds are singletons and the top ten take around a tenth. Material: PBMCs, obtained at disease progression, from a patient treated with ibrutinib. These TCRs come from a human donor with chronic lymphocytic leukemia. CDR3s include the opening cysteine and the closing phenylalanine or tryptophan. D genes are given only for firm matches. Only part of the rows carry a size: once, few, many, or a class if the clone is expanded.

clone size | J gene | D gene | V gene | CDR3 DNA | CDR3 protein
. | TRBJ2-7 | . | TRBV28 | TGTGCCAGCAGTTTAATGGGCGGGAACAGGCAGTACTTC | CASSLMGGNRQYF
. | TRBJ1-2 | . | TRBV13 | TGTGCCAGCAGCTTTAGGGCCCCCGGGACCGATGGCTACACCTTC | CASSFRAPGTDGYTF
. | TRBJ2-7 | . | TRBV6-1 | TGTGCCAGCAGGGTGACAGTTTCCTACGAGCAGTACTTC | CASRVTVSYEQYF
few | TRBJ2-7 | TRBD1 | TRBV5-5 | TGTGCCAGCAGCTCGGGACAGACCTACGAGCAGTACTTC | CASSSGQTYEQYF
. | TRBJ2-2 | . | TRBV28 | TGTGCCAGCAGCCCTGGGAGGTACACCGGGGAGCTGTTTTTT | CASSPGRYTGELFF
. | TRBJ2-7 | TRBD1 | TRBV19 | TGTGCCAGTACCCCAGGGGGCTTCGAGCAGTACTTC | CASTPGGFEQYF
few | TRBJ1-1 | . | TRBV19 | TGTGCCAGTAGCCACGGCTCGAGGCACACTGAAGCTTTCTTT | CASSHGSRHTEAFF
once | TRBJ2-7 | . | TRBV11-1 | TGTGCCAGCAGCTCCGGGACGGGGTACTCCTACGAGCAGTACTTC | CASSSGTGYSYEQYF
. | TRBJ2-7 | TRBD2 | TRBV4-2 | TGTGCCAGCAGCCAGGGACTAGCGGGGGAAGAGCAGTACTTC | CASSQGLAGEEQYF
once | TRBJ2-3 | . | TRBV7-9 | TGTGCCAGCAGCTTATGCGCAGATACGCAGTATTTT | CASSLCADTQYF
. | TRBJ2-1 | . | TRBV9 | TGTGCCAGCAGCGTAGGTCCGGGTGGGAATGAGCAGTTCTTC | CASSVGPGGNEQFF
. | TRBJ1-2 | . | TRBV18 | TGTGCCAGCTCACCACAAGACTCAGGAGGTCATGGCTACACCTTC | CASSPQDSGGHGYTF
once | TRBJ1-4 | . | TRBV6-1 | TGTGCCAGCAGAGGACGGACGGAGGGTGAAAAACTGTTTTTT | CASRGRTEGEKLFF
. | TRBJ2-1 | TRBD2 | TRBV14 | TGTGCCAGCAGCGTGTCGGGGGGTAGCTCCTACAATGAGCAGTTCTTC | CASSVSGGSSYNEQFF
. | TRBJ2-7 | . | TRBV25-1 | TGTGCCAGCAGTGAATACCGGGGGCGCTACGAGCAGTACTTC | CASSEYRGRYEQYF
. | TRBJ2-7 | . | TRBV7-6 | TGTGCCAGCAGCTTAGGGAGTAGCTCCTACGAGCAGTACTTC | CASSLGSSSYEQYF
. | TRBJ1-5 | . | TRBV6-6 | TGTGCCAGCAGTTTCGGACCGGGAAATCAGCCCCAGCATTTT | CASSFGPGNQPQHF
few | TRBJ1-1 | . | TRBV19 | TGTGCCAGCAGTCCGGGGGTCGGGACTGAAGCTTTCTTT | CASSPGVGTEAFF
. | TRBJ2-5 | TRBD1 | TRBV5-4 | TGTGCCAGCAGCTGGAGACCGACAGGGGGTGAGACCCAGTACTTC | CASSWRPTGGETQYF
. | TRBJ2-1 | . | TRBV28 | TGTGCCAGCAGCCTTACTAGGGAGCAGTTCTTC | CASSLTREQFF
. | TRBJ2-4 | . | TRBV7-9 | TGTGCCAGCAGCTTAGACTGGGCCTTTGCCAAAAACATTCAGTACTTC | CASSLDWAFAKNIQYF
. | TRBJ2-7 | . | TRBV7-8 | TGTGCCAGCAGCTCACCGACCGCCGGGGACTACGAGCAGTACTTC | CASSSPTAGDYEQYF
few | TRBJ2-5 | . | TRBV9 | TGTGCCAGCAGCCCCCCCGTGCGCAGGGATAGGGAGACCCAGTACTTC | CASSPPVRRDRETQYF
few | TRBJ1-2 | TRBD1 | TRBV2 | TGTGCCAGCAGTGATCAGGGGGCACGATTTGGCTACACCTTC | CASSDQGARFGYTF
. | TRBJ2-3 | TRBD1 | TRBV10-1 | TGCGCCAGCAGTGACCCGGGACAGGGACCTTTTAGCACAGATACGCAGTATTTT | CASSDPGQGPFSTDTQYF
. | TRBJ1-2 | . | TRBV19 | TGTGCCAGTACCCCCACCGGACTGCTATATGGCTACACCTTC | CASTPTGLLYGYTF
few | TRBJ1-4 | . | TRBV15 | TGTGCCACCACCGAAGGGACAACTAATGAAAAACTGTTTTTT | CATTEGTTNEKLFF
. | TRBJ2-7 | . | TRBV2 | TGTGCCAGCGCAAGGCTATTCAACTCCTACGAGCAGTACTTC | CASARLFNSYEQYF
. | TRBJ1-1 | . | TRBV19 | TGTGCCAGTGACACGGGGGAGGGCACTGAAGCTTTCTTT | CASDTGEGTEAFF
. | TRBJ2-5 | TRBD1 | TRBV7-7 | TGTGCTAGCAGCCGGGACAGGGAAGAGACCCAGTACTTC | CASSRDREETQYF
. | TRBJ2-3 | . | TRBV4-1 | TGCGCCAGCAGCCAAACTAGGGACAGCACAGATACGCAGTATTTT | CASSQTRDSTDTQYF
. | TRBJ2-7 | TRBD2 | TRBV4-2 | TGTGCCAGCAGCCAAGGTCAGGGACTAGGAACCTACGAGCAGTACTTC | CASSQGQGLGTYEQYF
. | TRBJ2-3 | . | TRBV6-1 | TGTGCCAGCAGTGAAACGGCAGAACTCACAGATACGCAGTATTTT | CASSETAELTDTQYF
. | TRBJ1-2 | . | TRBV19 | TGTGCCAGTAGTGCCCTGTTAATGGATGGCTACACCTTC | CASSALLMDGYTF
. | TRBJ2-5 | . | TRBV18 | TGTGCCAGCTCACCACCTAACAAAGAGACCCAGTACTTC | CASSPPNKETQYF
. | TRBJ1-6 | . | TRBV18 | TGTGCCAGCTCACCGGACGTAATTGAGTCACCCCTCCACTTT | CASSPDVIESPLHF
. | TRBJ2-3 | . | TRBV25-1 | TGTGCCAGCAGAGGACTACGACCAGATACGCAGTATTTT | CASRGLRPDTQYF
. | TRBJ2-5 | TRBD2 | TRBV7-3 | TGTGCCAGCAGCTTAGCGGGGGGGCATCAGACCCAGTACTTC | CASSLAGGHQTQYF
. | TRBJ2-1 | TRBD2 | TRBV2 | TGTGCCAGCAGCGACACTAGCGGGGGTTACAATGAGCAGTTCTTC | CASSDTSGGYNEQFF
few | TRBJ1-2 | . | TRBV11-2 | TGTGCCAGCAGCCCCGGGACGTATGGCTACACCTTC | CASSPGTYGYTF
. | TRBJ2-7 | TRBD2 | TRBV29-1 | TGCAGCGTTCAAAGGGGGACTAGCGGGACCTACGAGCAGTACTTC | CSVQRGTSGTYEQYF
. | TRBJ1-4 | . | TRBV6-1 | TGTGCCAGCAAACAGGCAACTAATGAAAAACTGTTTTTT | CASKQATNEKLFF
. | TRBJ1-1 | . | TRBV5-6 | TGTGCCAGCAGCTTGCAGGGTAAGACTGAAGCTTTCTTT | CASSLQGKTEAFF
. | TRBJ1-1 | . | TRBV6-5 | TGTGCCAGCAGTTATGGGAGCGGTAGGCACACTGAAGCTTTCTTT | CASSYGSGRHTEAFF
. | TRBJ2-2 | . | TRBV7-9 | TGTGCCAGCAGCTTACCCCGGGTCCGGGCCACGAACACCGGGGAGCTGTTTTTT | CASSLPRVRATNTGELFF
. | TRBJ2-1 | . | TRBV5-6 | TGTGCCAGCAGCTTAATTGCCTCCTACAATGAGCAGTTCTTC | CASSLIASYNEQFF
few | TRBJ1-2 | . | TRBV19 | TGTGCCAGTAGTATCGACGGATATGGCTACACCTTC | CASSIDGYGYTF
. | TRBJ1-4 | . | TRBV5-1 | TGCGCCAGCAGCTCGGGACACGGTAATGAAAAACTGTTTTTT | CASSSGHGNEKLFF
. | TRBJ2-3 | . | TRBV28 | TGTGCCAGCAGTTACTCCGAGGCGGATACGCAGTATTTT | CASSYSEADTQYF
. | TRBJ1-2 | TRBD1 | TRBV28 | TGTGCCAGCAGTGGGTGGGACAGACGACCCTTCTATGGCTACACCTTC | CASSGWDRRPFYGYTF
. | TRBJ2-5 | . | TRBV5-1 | TGCGCCAGCAGCTTGGGACTGTCGGTAGGGGAAGGGACCCAGTACTTC | CASSLGLSVGEGTQYF
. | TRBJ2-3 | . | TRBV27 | TGTGCCAGCAGACTAGGGGCTACGCAGTATTTT | CASRLGATQYF
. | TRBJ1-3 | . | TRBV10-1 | TGCGCCAGCAGTCCAGTTTCTGGAAACACCATATATTTT | CASSPVSGNTIYF